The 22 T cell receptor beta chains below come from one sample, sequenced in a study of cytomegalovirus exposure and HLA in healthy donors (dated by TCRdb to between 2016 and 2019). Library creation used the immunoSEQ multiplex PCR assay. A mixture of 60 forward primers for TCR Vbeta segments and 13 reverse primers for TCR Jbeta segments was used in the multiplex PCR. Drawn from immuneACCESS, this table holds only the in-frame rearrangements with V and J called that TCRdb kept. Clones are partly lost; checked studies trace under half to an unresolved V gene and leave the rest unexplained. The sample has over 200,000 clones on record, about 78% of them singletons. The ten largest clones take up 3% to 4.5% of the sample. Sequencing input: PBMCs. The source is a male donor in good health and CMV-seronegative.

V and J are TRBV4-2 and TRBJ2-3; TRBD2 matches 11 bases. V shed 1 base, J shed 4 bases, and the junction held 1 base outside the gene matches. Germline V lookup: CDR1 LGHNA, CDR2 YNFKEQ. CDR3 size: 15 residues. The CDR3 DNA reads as TGTGCCAGCAGCCAAGCTAGCGGGAGGCCAGATACGCAGTATTTT. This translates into CASSQASGRPDTQYF.

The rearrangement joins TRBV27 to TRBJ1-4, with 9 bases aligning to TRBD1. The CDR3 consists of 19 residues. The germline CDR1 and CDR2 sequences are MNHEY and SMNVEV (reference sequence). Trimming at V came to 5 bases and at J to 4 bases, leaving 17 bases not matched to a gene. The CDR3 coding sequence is TGTGCCAGCAGTCCAACGGGGACAGGGTATCATGATAGTAATGAAAAACTGTTTTTT. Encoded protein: CASSPTGTGYHDSNEKLFF.

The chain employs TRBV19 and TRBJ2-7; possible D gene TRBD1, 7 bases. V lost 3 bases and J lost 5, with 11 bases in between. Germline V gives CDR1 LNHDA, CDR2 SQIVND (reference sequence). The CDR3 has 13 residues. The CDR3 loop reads CASSMTRGDEQYF. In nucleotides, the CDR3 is TGTGCCAGTAGTATGACCAGGGGGGACGAGCAGTACTTC.

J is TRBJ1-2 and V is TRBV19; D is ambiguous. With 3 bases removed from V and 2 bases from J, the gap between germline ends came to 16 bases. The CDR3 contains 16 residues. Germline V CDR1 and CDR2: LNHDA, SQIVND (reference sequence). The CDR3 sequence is CASSINGPKQNYGYTF. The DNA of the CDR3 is TGTGCCAGTAGTATTAATGGGCCCAAGCAGAACTATGGCTACACCTTC.

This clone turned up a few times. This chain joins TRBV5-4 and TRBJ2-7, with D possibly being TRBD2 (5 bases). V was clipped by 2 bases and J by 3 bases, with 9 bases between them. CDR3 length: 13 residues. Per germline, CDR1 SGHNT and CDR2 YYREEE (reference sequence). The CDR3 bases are TGTGCCAGCAGCTTAACGGGAAACTACGAGCAGTACTTC. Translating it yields CASSLTGNYEQYF.

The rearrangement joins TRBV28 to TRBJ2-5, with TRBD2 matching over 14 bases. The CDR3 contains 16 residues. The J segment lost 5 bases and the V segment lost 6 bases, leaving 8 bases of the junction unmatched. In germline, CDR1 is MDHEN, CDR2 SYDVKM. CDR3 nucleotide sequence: TGTGCCAGCAGCCCGACTAGCGGGAGGGCCGGCGAGACCCAGTACTTC. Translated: CASSPTSGRAGETQYF.

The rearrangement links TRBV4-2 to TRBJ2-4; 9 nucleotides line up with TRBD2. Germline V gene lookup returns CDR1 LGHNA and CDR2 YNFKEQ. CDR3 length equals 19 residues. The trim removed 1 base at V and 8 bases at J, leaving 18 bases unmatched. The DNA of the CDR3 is TGTGCCAGCAGCCAAGCCCTGGGTTTACTCGCGGGAGGGCGGGACATTCAGTACTTC. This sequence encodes CASSQALGLLAGGRDIQYF.

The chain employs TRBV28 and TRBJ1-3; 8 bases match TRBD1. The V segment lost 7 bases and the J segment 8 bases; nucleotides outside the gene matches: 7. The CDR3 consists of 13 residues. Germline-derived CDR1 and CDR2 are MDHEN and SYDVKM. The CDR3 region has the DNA TGTGCCAGCATGGGACAGGCTACAGACACCATATATTTT. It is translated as CASMGQATDTIYF.

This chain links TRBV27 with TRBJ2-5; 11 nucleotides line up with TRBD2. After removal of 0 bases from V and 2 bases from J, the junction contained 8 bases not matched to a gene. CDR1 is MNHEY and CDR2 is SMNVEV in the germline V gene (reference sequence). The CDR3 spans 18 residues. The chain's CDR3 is CASSLSWASGRTQETQYF. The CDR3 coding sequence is TGTGCCAGCAGTTTATCGTGGGCTAGCGGGAGGACTCAAGAGACCCAGTACTTC.

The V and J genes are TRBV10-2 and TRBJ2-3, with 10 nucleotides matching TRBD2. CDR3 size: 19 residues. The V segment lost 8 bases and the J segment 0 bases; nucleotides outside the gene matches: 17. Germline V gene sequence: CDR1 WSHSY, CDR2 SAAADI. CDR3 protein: CASRFRGLAGEDSTDTQYF. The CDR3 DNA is TGCGCCAGCCGGTTCCGGGGGCTAGCGGGAGAGGATAGCACAGATACGCAGTATTTT.

CDR3 residues: CASSLVGTTVNEQFF. CDR3 DNA: TGCGCCAGCAGCTTGGTGGGGACTACTGTAAATGAGCAGTTCTTC. This rearrangement joins TRBV5-1 to TRBJ2-1; 7 nucleotides line up with TRBD2. Trimming at V came to 0 bases and at J to 7 bases, leaving 7 bases not matched to a gene. The length of the CDR3 is 15 residues. CDR1 SGHRS and CDR2 YFSETQ come from the germline V gene.

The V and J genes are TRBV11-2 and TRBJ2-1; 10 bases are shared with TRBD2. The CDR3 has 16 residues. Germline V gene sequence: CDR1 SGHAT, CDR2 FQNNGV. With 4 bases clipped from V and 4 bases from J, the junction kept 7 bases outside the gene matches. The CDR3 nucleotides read TGTGCCAGCAGCTCCCTAGCGGGGGATATTTACAATGAGCAGTTCTTC. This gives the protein CASSSLAGDIYNEQFF.

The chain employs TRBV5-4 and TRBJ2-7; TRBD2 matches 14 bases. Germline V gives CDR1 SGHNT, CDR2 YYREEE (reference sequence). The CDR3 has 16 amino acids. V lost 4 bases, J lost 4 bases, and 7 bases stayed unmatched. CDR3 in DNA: TGTGCCAGCAGCCGGGGACTAGCGGGAGTCGGTTACGAGCAGTACTTC. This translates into CASSRGLAGVGYEQYF.

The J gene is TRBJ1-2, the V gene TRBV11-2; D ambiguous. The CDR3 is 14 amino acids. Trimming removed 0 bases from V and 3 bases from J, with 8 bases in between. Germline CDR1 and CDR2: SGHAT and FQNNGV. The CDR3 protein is CASSLDGEDYGYTF. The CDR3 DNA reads TGTGCCAGCAGCTTAGACGGAGAGGACTATGGCTACACCTTC. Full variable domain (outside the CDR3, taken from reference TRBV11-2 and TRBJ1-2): EAGVAQSPRYKIIEKRQSVAFWCNPISGHATLYWYQQILGQGPKLLIQFQNNGVVDDSQLPKDRFSAERLKGVDSTLKIQPAKLEDSAVYLCASSLDGEDYGYTFGSGTRLTVV.

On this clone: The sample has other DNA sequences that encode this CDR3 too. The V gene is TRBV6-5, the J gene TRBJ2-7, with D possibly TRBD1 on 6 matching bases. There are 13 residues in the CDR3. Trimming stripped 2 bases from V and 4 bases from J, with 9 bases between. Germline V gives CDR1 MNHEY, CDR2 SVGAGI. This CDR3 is CASSYGRGYEQYF. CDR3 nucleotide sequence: TGTGCCAGCAGTTACGGCAGGGGTTACGAGCAGTACTTC.

The CDR3 region is CASSILAGVFLSYNEQFF. CDR3 in DNA: TGTGCCAGTAGTATACTAGCGGGGGTTTTCCTCTCCTACAATGAGCAGTTCTTC. The chain joins TRBV19 to TRBJ2-1; 10 bases match TRBD2. Germline V gene data show CDR1 as LNHDA and CDR2 as SQIVND (reference sequence). With 2 bases clipped from V and 0 bases from J, the junction kept 7 bases outside the gene matches. This CDR3 spans 18 amino acids.

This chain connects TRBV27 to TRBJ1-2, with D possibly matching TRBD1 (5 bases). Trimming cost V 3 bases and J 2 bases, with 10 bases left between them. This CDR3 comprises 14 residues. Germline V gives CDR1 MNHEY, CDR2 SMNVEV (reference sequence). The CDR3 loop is CASSFDSLNYGYTF. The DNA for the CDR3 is TGTGCCAGCAGTTTTGACAGTTTGAACTATGGCTACACCTTC.

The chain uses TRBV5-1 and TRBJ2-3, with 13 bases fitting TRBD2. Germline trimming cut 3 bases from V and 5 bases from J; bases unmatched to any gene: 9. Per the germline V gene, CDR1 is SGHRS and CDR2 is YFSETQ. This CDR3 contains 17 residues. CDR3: CASSSTPGLAGLDTQYF. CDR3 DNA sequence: TGCGCCAGCAGCTCGACCCCGGGACTAGCGGGATTAGATACGCAGTATTTT.

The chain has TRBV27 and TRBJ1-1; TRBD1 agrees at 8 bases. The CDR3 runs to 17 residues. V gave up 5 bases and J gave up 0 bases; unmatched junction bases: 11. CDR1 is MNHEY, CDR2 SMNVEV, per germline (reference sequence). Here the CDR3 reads CASSSTGTGFMNTEAFF. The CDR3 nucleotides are TGTGCCAGCAGTAGTACCGGGACAGGCTTTATGAACACTGAAGCTTTCTTT.

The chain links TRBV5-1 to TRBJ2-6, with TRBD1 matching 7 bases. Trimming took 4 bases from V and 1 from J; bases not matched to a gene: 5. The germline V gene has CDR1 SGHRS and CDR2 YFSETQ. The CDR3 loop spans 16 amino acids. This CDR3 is CASSPYRGSGANVLTF. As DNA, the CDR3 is TGCGCCAGCAGCCCTTACAGGGGTTCTGGGGCCAACGTCCTGACTTTC.

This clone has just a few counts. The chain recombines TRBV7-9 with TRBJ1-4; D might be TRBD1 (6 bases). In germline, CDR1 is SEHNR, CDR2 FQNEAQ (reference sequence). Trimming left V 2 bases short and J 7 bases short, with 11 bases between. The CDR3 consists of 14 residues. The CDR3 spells CASSLRGGGEKLFF. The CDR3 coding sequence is TGTGCCAGCAGCTTACGGGGGGGCGGTGAAAAACTGTTTTTT.

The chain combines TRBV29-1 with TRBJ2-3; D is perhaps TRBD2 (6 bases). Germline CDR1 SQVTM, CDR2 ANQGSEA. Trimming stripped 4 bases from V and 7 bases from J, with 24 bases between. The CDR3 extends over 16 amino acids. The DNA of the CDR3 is TGCAGCGTTGGGGGGACGGGACTCCAGAGGTCTCATACGCAGTATTTT. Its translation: CSVGGTGLQRSHTQYF.